This passage covers 11 T cell receptor beta chains from one sample sequenced in a study of shared clonotypes between healthy human individuals. Sequencing was performed with immunoSEQ multiplex PCR; in TCRdb, only in-frame clones are kept and a portion is missing. The profile shows some 360,000 clones, more than 60% of them singletons. The sequenced material came from memory CD4+ T cells sorted from blood. Documented subset: CD45RA-negative fraction. The source is a man between 25 and 39 years old in good health.

The chain couples TRBV25-1 to TRBJ2-2; 8 nucleotides align to TRBD2. The CDR3 is 18 residues long. Germline V lookup: CDR1 MGHDK, CDR2 SYGVNS. With V trimmed by 1 base and J by 6 bases, 13 bases remained unmatched. The CDR3 coding sequence is TGTGCCAGCAGTGAATGGGGTAGCGGGGCCAATCGGGCCGGGGAGCTGTTTTTT. As protein: CASSEWGSGANRAGELFF.

This clone came up once. V and J are TRBV2 and TRBJ1-4, with 10 bases matching TRBD1. Germline V gene sequence: CDR1 SNHLY, CDR2 FYNNEI. This CDR3 has 14 residues. Losses at the gene ends were 6 bases for V and 7 bases for J; bases not matched to a gene: 5. This CDR3 is CASSLDRGSEKLFF. DNA of the CDR3: TGTGCCAGCAGCCTGGACAGGGGGAGTGAAAAACTGTTTTTT.

Here the CDR3 reads CASSSTGGGTEAFF. CDR3 sequence (DNA): TGTGCCAGTAGCTCCACGGGCGGGGGCACTGAAGCTTTCTTT. This sequence joins TRBV19 and TRBJ1-1; possibly TRBD1 for D (5 bases). Trimming took off 6 bases at V and 4 bases at J, with 15 bases between the two ends. This CDR3 is built from 14 residues. Germline CDR1 and CDR2: LNHDA and SQIVND (reference sequence).

The chain recombines TRBV27 with TRBJ2-2; 10 bases agree with TRBD2. Germline loops: CDR1 MNHEY, CDR2 SMNVEV (reference sequence). The CDR3 is 15 residues long. V lost 6 bases, J lost 4 bases, and 5 bases stayed unmatched. In nucleotides, the CDR3 is TGTGCCAGCAGGCGGCTAGCGGGAGTCACCGGGGAGCTGTTTTTT. This encodes CASRRLAGVTGELFF.

The chain combines TRBV5-4 with TRBJ2-7; D might be TRBD2 (5 bases). The CDR3 has 15 amino acids. The germline CDR1 and CDR2 sequences are SGHNT and YYREEE (reference sequence). V lost 2 bases, J lost 0 bases, and 12 bases lay in between. The CDR3 reads CASSFDPGSSYEQYF. The CDR3 DNA reads as TGTGCCAGCAGCTTCGATCCGGGAAGCTCCTACGAGCAGTACTTC.

This chain connects TRBV13 to TRBJ1-2; TRBD1 matches 10 bases. Germline lookup yields CDR1 PRHDT and CDR2 FYEKMQ (reference sequence). V trimming: 7 bases; J trimming: 2 bases; junction bases outside the gene matches: 13. The CDR3 extends over 17 amino acids. The CDR3, as DNA: TGTGCCAGCACCCAAACCCCACGGACAGGGGGAAACTATGGCTACACCTTC. Its translation is CASTQTPRTGGNYGYTF.

This chain joins TRBV5-6 and TRBJ2-5; D might be TRBD1 (6 bases). The germline V gene encodes CDR1 SGHDT and CDR2 YYEEEE. This CDR3 comprises 14 residues. V was trimmed by 1 base and J by 7 bases, leaving 14 bases between them. CDR3 sequence reads: CASSLRQDKMTQYF. DNA for the CDR3: TGTGCCAGCAGCTTGAGACAGGATAAGATGACCCAGTACTTC. Together with reference TRBV5-6 and TRBJ2-5, the CDR3 gives the full variable domain: DAGVTQSPTHLIKTRGQQVTLRCSPKSGHDTVSWYQQALGQGPQFIFQYYEEEERQRGNFPDRFSGHQFPNYSSELNVNALLLGDSALYLCASSLRQDKMTQYFGPGTRLLVL.

The chain recombines TRBV5-1 with TRBJ2-7; the D gene is possibly TRBD1 (6 bases). Trimming left V 3 bases short and J 4 bases short, with 20 bases between. The CDR3 consists of 16 residues. Germline lookup yields CDR1 SGHRS and CDR2 YFSETQ. The CDR3 nucleotides are TGCGCCAGCAGCTGGCCTCAGGGGAGAGATAGATACGAGCAGTACTTC. Translated: CASSWPQGRDRYEQYF.

This CDR3 reads CASSLVPGSGPGEFYEQYF. DNA of the CDR3: TGTGCCAGCAGCTTAGTACCCGGGTCGGGTCCCGGTGAATTCTACGAGCAGTACTTC. V and J are TRBV7-2 and TRBJ2-7; no clear D gene. Germline assignment: CDR1 SGHTA and CDR2 FQGNSA. Trimming cost V 1 base and J 3 bases, with 25 bases left between them. The CDR3 runs to 19 residues.

The genes are TRBV2 and TRBJ2-6; D unclear. V was cut by 5 bases and J by 4 bases, with 9 bases left in between. Germline lookup yields CDR1 SNHLY and CDR2 FYNNEI. CDR3 length: 14 residues. CDR3 protein: CASSLTTGANVLTF. CDR3 sequence (DNA): TGTGCCAGCAGTTTAACAACGGGGGCCAACGTCCTGACTTTC. Complete variable domain (other parts from reference TRBV2 and TRBJ2-6): EPEVTQTPSHQVTQMGQEVILRCVPISNHLYFYWYRQILGQKVEFLVSFYNNEISEKSEIFDDQFSVERPDGSNFTLKIRSTKLEDSAMYFCASSLTTGANVLTFGAGSRLTVL.

This rearrangement joins TRBV20-1 to TRBJ2-7, with D uncertain. There are 9 residues in the CDR3. Germline-derived CDR1 and CDR2 are DFQATT and SNEGSKA (reference sequence). V dropped 4 bases and J dropped 9 bases, with 7 bases sitting between them. In DNA, the CDR3 is TGCAGTGCTATGGCTGGGCAGTACTTC. This translates into CSAMAGQYF.